The 14 T cell receptor beta chains in this list originate from one sample, sequenced in a study of technical replicates of blood from a few donors. Sequencing was performed with immunoSEQ multiplex PCR; in TCRdb, only in-frame clones are kept and a portion is missing. The table shows around 75,000 clones, with around nine tenths occurring only once. Sample: T cells isolated from PBMCs. The receptor set was obtained from a human donor in good health.

This clone came up once. The chain links TRBV5-5 to TRBJ1-4, with no clear D. Germline assignment: CDR1 SGHKS and CDR2 YYEKEE (reference sequence). Trimming took off 2 bases at V and 0 bases at J, with 8 bases between the two ends. The CDR3 is 15 amino acids. The CDR3 region is CASSFAPATNEKLFF. The DNA for the CDR3 is TGTGCCAGCAGCTTTGCCCCAGCAACTAATGAAAAACTGTTTTTT.

The chain carries TRBV7-9 and TRBJ1-1; D might be TRBD1 (6 bases). This CDR3 contains 13 residues. V was clipped by 11 bases and J by 1 base, with 14 bases between them. Germline V lookup: CDR1 SEHNR, CDR2 FQNEAQ (reference sequence). This CDR3 reads CACNGTTNTEAFF. The DNA of the CDR3 is TGTGCCTGTAACGGGACAACGAACACTGAAGCTTTCTTT.

The chain employs TRBV27 and TRBJ2-1; 7 positions agree with TRBD1. The ends lost 3 bases at V and 6 bases at J; junction bases unmatched: 17. The CDR3 has 18 residues. CDR1 MNHEY and CDR2 SMNVEV come from the germline V gene (reference sequence). CDR3 coding DNA: TGTGCCAGCAGTTTGGGTCGAACAGGGGTTTACCTCTTCAATGAGCAGTTCTTC. It is translated as CASSLGRTGVYLFNEQFF.

This clone was seen only once. The chain links TRBV6-6 to TRBJ2-5; maybe TRBD1 (6 bases). In germline, CDR1 is MNHNY, CDR2 SVGAGI (reference sequence). This CDR3 comprises 14 residues. V lost 6 bases, J lost 5 bases, and 16 bases lay in between. CDR3 sequence reads: CASRTQGHGETQYF. The CDR3 DNA follows: TGTGCCAGCAGAACCCAGGGACACGGGGAGACCCAGTACTTC.

The chain recombines TRBV11-2 with TRBJ2-4, with a weak D call TRBD2 (6 bases). The V end was cut by 2 bases, the J end by 7 bases, with 15 bases between. The CDR3 has 15 residues. Germline CDR1 SGHAT, CDR2 FQNNGV. The CDR3 nucleotides are TGTGCCAGCAGCTTAACTGCTAGCGAGGGGAACATTCAGTACTTC. It is translated as CASSLTASEGNIQYF.

The chain links TRBV18 to TRBJ2-7; maybe TRBD1 (6 bases). The germline CDR1 and CDR2 sequences are KGHSH and LQKENI. The V end lost 4 bases, the J end lost 3 bases, and 25 bases lay between the germline ends. This CDR3 is built from 18 residues. The CDR3: CASSLRQALQTTSYEQYF. CDR3 bases: TGTGCCAGCTCACTCCGACAGGCGCTCCAAACCACGAGCTACGAGCAGTACTTC.

The rearrangement links TRBV4-1 to TRBJ2-3, with D hard to call. Germline V lookup: CDR1 MGHRA, CDR2 YSYEKL. V dropped 4 bases and J dropped 0 bases, with 5 bases sitting between them. This CDR3 has 13 residues. CDR3 in amino acids: CASSLQSTDTQYF. The CDR3 DNA reads as TGCGCCAGCAGCCTACAGAGCACAGATACGCAGTATTTT.

The chain couples TRBV6-5 to TRBJ2-2; tentatively, D is TRBD1 (5 bases). The germline gives CDR1 MNHEY, CDR2 SVGAGI. The CDR3 contains 15 residues. V gave up 6 bases and J gave up 1 base, with 12 bases separating them. The CDR3, as DNA: TGTGCCAGCAGGCCAGGGCTATTGAACACCGGGGAGCTGTTTTTT. This encodes CASRPGLLNTGELFF.

This chain joins TRBV7-9 and TRBJ2-4; D gene unclear. With 3 bases removed from V and 7 bases from J, the gap between germline ends came to 7 bases. Germline CDR1 and CDR2: SEHNR and FQNEAQ (reference sequence). CDR3 length: 12 residues. The CDR3, as DNA: TGTGCCAGCAGCTTCAACGGGAACATTCAGTACTTC. As protein: CASSFNGNIQYF.

The chain employs TRBV9 and TRBJ1-1; the D is unclear. Germline assignment: CDR1 SGDLS and CDR2 YYNGEE. The CDR3 contains 14 residues. Trimming took off 4 bases at V and 3 bases at J, with 13 bases between the two ends. The CDR3 spells CASSPPSRDTEAFF. DNA for the CDR3: TGTGCCAGCAGCCCCCCTTCTAGAGACACTGAAGCTTTCTTT.

V is TRBV18 and J is TRBJ1-5; 8 bases fit TRBD1. CDR3 size: 15 residues. From germline, CDR1 is KGHSH and CDR2 LQKENI. V lost 3 bases, J lost 10 bases, and 11 bases stayed unmatched. As DNA, the CDR3 is TGTGCCAGCTCACCCGCAGGACAGGGTAGGTATCCCCAGCATTTT. Residues: CASSPAGQGRYPQHF.

The chain has TRBV6-5 and TRBJ2-3; D is unresolved. This CDR3 is built from 14 residues. The V end was cut by 4 bases, the J end by 3 bases, with 11 bases between. CDR1 MNHEY and CDR2 SVGAGI come from the germline V gene. CDR3 in amino acids: CASSLSFSTDTQYF. Here the CDR3 DNA reads TGTGCCAGCAGTTTGTCCTTCAGTACAGATACGCAGTATTTT.

Regarding this clone: The junction departs from germline at one end; a sequencing error may be responsible. The V gene is TRBV7-9, the J gene TRBJ2-1; TRBD1 agrees at 7 bases. The CDR3 totals 15 residues. CDR1 is SEHNR, CDR2 FQNEAQ, per germline (reference sequence). The CDR3 here is CASRLGGPSRGEQFF. The CDR3, as DNA: TGTGCCAGCAGGTTAGGGGGCCCCTCTCGTGGTGAGCAGTTCTTC.

J is TRBJ2-5 and V is TRBV28, with a weak D call TRBD1 (6 bases). V gave up 2 bases and J gave up 2 bases, with 6 bases separating them. Germline loops: CDR1 MDHEN, CDR2 SYDVKM. The CDR3 runs 13 residues. The DNA for the CDR3 is TGTGCCAGCAGTTTAGGACAGCAAGAGACCCAGTACTTC. Its protein product is CASSLGQQETQYF.